The clone carrying this TCR beta chain was found once. Germline V lookup: CDR1 SEHNR, CDR2 FQNEAQ (reference sequence). CDR3 length equals 17 residues. The V segment lost 3 bases and the J segment 3 bases; nucleotides outside the gene matches: 10. This specimen comes from a study of naive and memory T cell subsets. The beta constant-region primer was an equimolar mix of two oligonucleotides covering TRBC1 and TRBC2. TCRdb re-derived calls from the UMI-ligation and nested PCR reads in MiXCR, one entry per CDR3 protein. The sample holds around 29,000 distinct CDR3 sequences, over 8.5% seen once. The TCR was taken from a human donor in good health. The specimen sequenced was effector memory CD4+ T cells from blood. Subset described: effector memory, CD45RA- CD27-. The gene calls are TRBV7-9 and TRBJ1-3; 8 bases match TRBD1. CDR3 amino acids: CASSLGTQGARGNTIYF. CDR3 nucleotide sequence: TGTGCCAGCAGCTTGGGGACCCAGGGGGCGCGTGGAAACACCATATATTTT.